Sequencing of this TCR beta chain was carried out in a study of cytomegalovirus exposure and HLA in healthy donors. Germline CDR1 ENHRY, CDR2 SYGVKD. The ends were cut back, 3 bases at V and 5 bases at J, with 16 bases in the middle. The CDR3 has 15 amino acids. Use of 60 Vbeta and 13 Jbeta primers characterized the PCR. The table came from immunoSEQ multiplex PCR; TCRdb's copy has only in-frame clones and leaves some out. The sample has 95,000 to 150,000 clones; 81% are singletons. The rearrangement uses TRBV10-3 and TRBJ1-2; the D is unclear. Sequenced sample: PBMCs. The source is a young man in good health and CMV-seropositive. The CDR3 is CAISEQPSLVYGYTF. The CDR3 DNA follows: TGTGCCATCAGTGAACAGCCCTCACTGGTGTATGGCTACACCTTC.